The subject of this entry is one TCR beta chain. The germline V gene has CDR1 SGDLS and CDR2 YYNGEE. This CDR3 comprises 15 residues. J was trimmed by 4 bases and V by 3 bases; bases with no gene match: 8. The data were obtained in a study of technical replicates of blood from a few donors. Method: immunoSEQ multiplex PCR; TCRdb's copy keeps in-frame clones and lacks some. The sample shows tens of thousands of clones, roughly 98% of them seen only once. J is TRBJ1-1 and V is TRBV9; 8 bases align to TRBD1. Sequenced sample: T cells isolated from PBMCs. The receptor was derived from a human donor in good health. CDR3 coding DNA: TGTGCCAGCAGCGCCGTACAGGGGGAGGGCACTGAAGCTTTCTTT. Translation gives CASSAVQGEGTEAFF.